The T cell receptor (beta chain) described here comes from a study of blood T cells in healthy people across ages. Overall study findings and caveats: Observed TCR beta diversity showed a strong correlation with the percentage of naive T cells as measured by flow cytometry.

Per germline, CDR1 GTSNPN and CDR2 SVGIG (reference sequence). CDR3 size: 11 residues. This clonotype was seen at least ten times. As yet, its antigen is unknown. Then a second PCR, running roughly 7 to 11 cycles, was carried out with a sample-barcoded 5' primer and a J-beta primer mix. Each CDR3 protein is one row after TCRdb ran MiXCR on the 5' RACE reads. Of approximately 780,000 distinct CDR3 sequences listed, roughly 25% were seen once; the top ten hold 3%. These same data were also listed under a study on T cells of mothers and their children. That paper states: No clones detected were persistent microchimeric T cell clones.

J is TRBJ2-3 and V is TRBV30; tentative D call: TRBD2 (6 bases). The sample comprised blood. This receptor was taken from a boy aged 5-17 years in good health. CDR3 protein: CAAGSTDTQYF. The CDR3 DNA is TGTGCTGCGGGGAGCACAGATACGCAGTATTTT.